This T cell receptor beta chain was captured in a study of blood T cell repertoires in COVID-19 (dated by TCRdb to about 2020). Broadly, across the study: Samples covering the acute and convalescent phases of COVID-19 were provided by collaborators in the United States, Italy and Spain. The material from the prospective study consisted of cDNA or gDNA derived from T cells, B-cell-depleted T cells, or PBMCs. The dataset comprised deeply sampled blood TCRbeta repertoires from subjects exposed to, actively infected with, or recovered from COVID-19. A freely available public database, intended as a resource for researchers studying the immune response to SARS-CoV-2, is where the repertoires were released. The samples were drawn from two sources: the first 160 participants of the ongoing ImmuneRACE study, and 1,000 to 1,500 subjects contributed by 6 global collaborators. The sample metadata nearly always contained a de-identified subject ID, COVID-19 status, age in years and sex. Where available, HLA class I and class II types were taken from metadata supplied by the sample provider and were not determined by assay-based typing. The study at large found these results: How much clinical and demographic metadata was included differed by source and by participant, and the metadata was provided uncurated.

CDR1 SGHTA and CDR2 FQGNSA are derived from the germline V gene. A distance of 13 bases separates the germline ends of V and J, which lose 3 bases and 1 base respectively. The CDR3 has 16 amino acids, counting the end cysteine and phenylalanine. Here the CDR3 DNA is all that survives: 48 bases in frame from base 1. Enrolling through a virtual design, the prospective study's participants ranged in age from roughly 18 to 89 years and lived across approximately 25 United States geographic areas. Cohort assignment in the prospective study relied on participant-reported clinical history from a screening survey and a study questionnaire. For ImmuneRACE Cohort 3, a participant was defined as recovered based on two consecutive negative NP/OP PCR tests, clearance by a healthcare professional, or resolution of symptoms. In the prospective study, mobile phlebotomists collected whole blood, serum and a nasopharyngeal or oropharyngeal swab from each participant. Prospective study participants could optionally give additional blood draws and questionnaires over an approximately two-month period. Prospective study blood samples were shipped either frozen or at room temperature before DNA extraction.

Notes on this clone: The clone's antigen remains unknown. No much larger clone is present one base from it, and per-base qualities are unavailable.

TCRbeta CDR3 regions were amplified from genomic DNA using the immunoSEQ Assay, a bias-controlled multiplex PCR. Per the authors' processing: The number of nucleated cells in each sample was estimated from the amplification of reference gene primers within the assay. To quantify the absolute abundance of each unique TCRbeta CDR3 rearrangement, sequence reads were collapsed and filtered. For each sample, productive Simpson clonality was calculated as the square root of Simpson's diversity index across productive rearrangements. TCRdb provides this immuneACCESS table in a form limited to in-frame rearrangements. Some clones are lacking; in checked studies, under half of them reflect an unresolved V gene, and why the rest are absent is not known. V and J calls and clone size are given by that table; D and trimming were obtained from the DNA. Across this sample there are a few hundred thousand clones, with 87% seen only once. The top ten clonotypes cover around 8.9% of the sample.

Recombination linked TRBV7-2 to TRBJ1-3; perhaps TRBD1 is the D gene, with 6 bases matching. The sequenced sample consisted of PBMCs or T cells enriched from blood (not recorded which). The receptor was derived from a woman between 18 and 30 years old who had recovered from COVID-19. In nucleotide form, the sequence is TGTGCCAGCAGCTTTTTCGCTACAGGGTCTGGAAACACCATATATTTT. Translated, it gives CASSFFATGSGNTIYF.